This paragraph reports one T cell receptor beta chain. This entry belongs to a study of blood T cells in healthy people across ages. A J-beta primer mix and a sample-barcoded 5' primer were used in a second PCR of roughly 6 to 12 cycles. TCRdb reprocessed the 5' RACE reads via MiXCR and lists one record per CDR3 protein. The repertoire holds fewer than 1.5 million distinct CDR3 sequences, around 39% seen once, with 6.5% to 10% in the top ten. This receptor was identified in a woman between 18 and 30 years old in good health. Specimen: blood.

CDR3 DNA: TGTGCCAGCAGCTGGTCGACAGGGGTCTCCTACGAGCAGTACTTC. This sequence encodes CASSWSTGVSYEQYF. This chain joins TRBV11-2 and TRBJ2-7; 8 bases are shared with TRBD1. The CDR3 has 15 residues. The germline V gene encodes CDR1 SGHAT and CDR2 FQNNGV. V lost 4 bases to trimming and J lost 0 bases; unmatched junction nucleotides: 5.